A single sample is the source of the 31 T cell receptor beta chains below, sequenced in a study of cytomegalovirus exposure and HLA in healthy donors. Researchers ran the PCR with 60 Vbeta and 13 Jbeta primers. The assay was immunoSEQ multiplex PCR, and TCRdb's table has in-frame clones only and misses some. The table has over 130,000 clones, 70% to 85% seen once. The specimen was PBMCs. The receptors derive from a man between 25 and 39 years old in good health and CMV-seropositive.

The rearrangement joins TRBV19 to TRBJ1-5; TRBD1 is a possible D gene (5 bases). In germline, CDR1 is LNHDA, CDR2 SQIVND (reference sequence). This CDR3 has 14 residues. V lost 3 bases, J lost 7 bases, and 13 bases lay in between. DNA of the CDR3: TGTGCCAGTAGTATTGGACAAGGGTACCAGCCCCAGCATTTT. Translating it yields CASSIGQGYQPQHF. The entire variable domain, with the rest obtained from reference TRBV19 and TRBJ1-5, is as follows: DGGITQSPKYLFRKEGQNVTLSCEQNLNHDAMYWYRQDPGQGLRLIYYSQIVNDFQKGDIAEGYSVSREKKESFPLTVTSAQKNPTAFYLCASSIGQGYQPQHFGDGTRLSIL.

This clone was detected only once. The chain couples TRBV7-2 to TRBJ2-1; D gene unclear. Looked up from germline, CDR1 is SGHTA and CDR2 is FQGNSA. The CDR3 has 11 amino acids. Trimming pared 5 bases from V and 5 bases from J, leaving 4 bases between. Written as DNA, the CDR3 is TGTGCCAGCAGCCCCGACAATGAGCAGTTCTTC. Protein sequence: CASSPDNEQFF.

The chain recombines TRBV5-6 with TRBJ1-6; 7 nucleotides align to TRBD1. V lost 3 bases, J lost 8 bases, and 8 bases stayed unmatched. The CDR3 has 15 residues. Germline CDR1 and CDR2: SGHDT and YYEEEE. The CDR3 DNA reads as TGTGCCAGCAGCTCTAGAAACAGGGGTTATTCACCCCTCCACTTT. Its translation: CASSSRNRGYSPLHF.

The gene calls are TRBV6-1 and TRBJ2-7; unclear D gene. Trimming stripped 2 bases from V and 4 bases from J, with 3 bases between. From germline, CDR1 is MNHNS and CDR2 SASEGT. The CDR3 is 11 amino acids. The CDR3 loop reads CASSEYYEQYF. The CDR3 coding sequence is TGTGCCAGCAGTGAATATTACGAGCAGTACTTC.

V gene TRBV7-9 combines with J gene TRBJ2-1; D may be TRBD1 (5 bases). Germline V CDR1 and CDR2: SEHNR, FQNEAQ (reference sequence). V was clipped by 4 bases and J by 10 bases, with 11 bases between them. The CDR3 spans 12 residues. CDR3 loop: CASSWSGNEQFF. The DNA for the CDR3 is TGTGCCAGCAGCTGGTCAGGGAACGAGCAGTTCTTC.

The chain joins TRBV4-1 to TRBJ2-3, with D possibly being TRBD2 (6 bases). Trimming took off 3 bases at V and 10 bases at J, with 23 bases between the two ends. The germline CDR1 and CDR2 sequences are MGHRA and YSYEKL. The CDR3 has 16 amino acids. CDR3 in DNA: TGCGCCAGCAGCCATTACGACGGGGACTTATCCAATCCGCAGTATTTT. Its protein is CASSHYDGDLSNPQYF.

This clone qualifies as medium-sized. The rearrangement joins TRBV5-6 to TRBJ2-7; D gene unclear. The V and J ends lost 1 base and 3 bases respectively, with 11 bases between them. The CDR3 consists of 14 residues. From germline, CDR1 is SGHDT and CDR2 YYEEEE. The CDR3 spells CASSLSHSHYEQYF. Written as DNA, the CDR3 is TGTGCCAGCAGCTTGAGCCATTCCCACTACGAGCAGTACTTC. Full variable domain (remainder filled in from reference TRBV5-6 and TRBJ2-7): DAGVTQSPTHLIKTRGQQVTLRCSPKSGHDTVSWYQQALGQGPQFIFQYYEEEERQRGNFPDRFSGHQFPNYSSELNVNALLLGDSALYLCASSLSHSHYEQYFGPGTRLTVT.

This rearrangement joins TRBV4-1 to TRBJ1-6, with 7 bases lining up with TRBD1. CDR1 MGHRA and CDR2 YSYEKL come from the germline V gene. V lost 0 bases and J lost 9; bases outside the gene matches: 11. The CDR3 has 17 residues. The CDR3 DNA reads TGCGCCAGCAGCCAAGAAAGAACCGGGACAGAGAGTTCACCCCTCCACTTT. Translation gives CASSQERTGTESSPLHF.

This clone was detected only a few times. The V gene is TRBV9, the J gene TRBJ1-1; 7 bases map to TRBD1. V dropped 3 bases and J dropped 0; count of bases not matched to a gene: 5. The CDR3 contains 15 residues. The germline V gene has CDR1 SGDLS and CDR2 YYNGEE. CDR3 amino acids: CASSGPGQMNTEAFF. CDR3 bases: TGTGCCAGCAGCGGGCCGGGACAGATGAACACTGAAGCTTTCTTT.

This chain connects TRBV5-1 to TRBJ1-3; a weak D match, TRBD1 (5 bases). The length of the CDR3 is 14 residues. CDR1 and CDR2 (germline): SGHRS, YFSETQ. The V gene lost 3 bases and the J gene lost 3 bases, with 10 bases spanning the gap. In DNA, the CDR3 is TGCGCCAGCAGCTGGGGGGAGGTTGGAAACACCATATATTTT. This codes for CASSWGEVGNTIYF.

The chain employs TRBV30 and TRBJ2-6; D unresolved. The CDR3 runs to 13 residues. Germline-derived CDR1 and CDR2 are GTSNPN and SVGIG (reference sequence). V lost 4 bases and J 2 bases, leaving 6 bases between the germline ends. CDR3 nucleotides: TGTGCCTGGAAGCAGGCTGGGGCCAACGTCCTGACTTTC. Residues: CAWKQAGANVLTF. Full variable domain (remainder filled in from reference TRBV30 and TRBJ2-6): SQTIHQWPATLVQPVGSPLSLECTVEGTSNPNLYWYRQAAGRGLQLLFYSVGIGQISSEVPQNLSASRPQDRQFILSSKKLLLSDSGFYLCAWKQAGANVLTFGAGSRLTVL.

This sequence joins TRBV5-4 and TRBJ2-5; a weak D match, TRBD1 (6 bases). This CDR3 spans 14 amino acids. The V and J ends lost 0 bases and 5 bases respectively, with 11 bases between them. CDR1 is SGHNT, CDR2 YYREEE, per germline (reference sequence). The chain's CDR3 is CASSLAGAEETQYF. Here the CDR3 DNA reads TGTGCCAGCAGCTTGGCAGGGGCGGAGGAGACCCAGTACTTC.

The chain recombines TRBV11-3 with TRBJ1-4, with 7 bases matching TRBD1. CDR3 length equals 17 residues. J gave up 6 bases and V 4 bases, and 14 bases lay outside the gene matches. The V gene's germline CDR1 is SGHNT and CDR2 YENEEA. The chain's CDR3 is CASSSRGRGHKDEKLFF. As DNA, the CDR3 is TGTGCCAGCAGCTCCCGGGGAAGGGGGCATAAGGATGAAAAACTGTTTTTT.

This rearrangement joins TRBV4-2 to TRBJ2-7; weak D call: TRBD1 (6 bases). Trimming cost V 6 bases and J 1 base, with 10 bases left between them. In germline, CDR1 is LGHNA, CDR2 YNFKEQ. The CDR3 sequence is 13 residues long. This CDR3 reads CASSPDRSYEQYF. DNA for the CDR3: TGTGCCAGCAGTCCAGACAGGTCCTACGAGCAGTACTTC.

The chain uses TRBV11-2 and TRBJ1-1; 9 bases are a match to TRBD1. V was pared by 5 bases and J by 3 bases, with 1 base of the junction left unmatched. Per the germline V gene, CDR1 is SGHAT and CDR2 is FQNNGV. The CDR3 is 13 amino acids. The CDR3 DNA is TGTGCCAGCAGCAGACAGGGGGACACTGAAGCTTTCTTT. This gives the protein CASSRQGDTEAFF.

The J gene is TRBJ2-3, the V gene TRBV5-1; D gene uncertain. V lost 5 bases, J lost 5 bases, and 12 bases lay in between. Germline V lookup: CDR1 SGHRS, CDR2 YFSETQ. The length of the CDR3 is 13 residues. The CDR3 DNA is TGCGCCAGCAGATCTGGGCCGAGAGATACGCAGTATTTT. Amino acid sequence: CASRSGPRDTQYF. The full variable domain, with the rest looked up from reference TRBV5-1 and TRBJ2-3, is KAGVTQTPRYLIKTRGQQVTLSCSPISGHRSVSWYQQTPGQGLQFLFEYFSETQRNKGNFPGRFSGRQFSNSRSEMNVSTLELGDSALYLCASRSGPRDTQYFGPGTRLTVL.

CDR3 sequence: CASSAGTSGTNEQFF. The DNA of the CDR3 is TGTGCCAGCAGCGCCGGGACTAGCGGGACCAATGAGCAGTTCTTC. The V and J genes are TRBV28 and TRBJ2-1, with 13 bases identical to TRBD2. The V and J ends lost 6 bases and 6 bases, in that order; junction bases with no gene match: 5. The CDR3 is 15 residues long. Germline V lookup: CDR1 MDHEN, CDR2 SYDVKM.

V gene TRBV5-4 combines with J gene TRBJ1-6, with D maybe TRBD1 (5 bases). The CDR3 sequence is 15 residues long. Germline lookup yields CDR1 SGHNT and CDR2 YYREEE (reference sequence). The V gene lost 4 bases and the J gene lost 7 bases, with 15 bases spanning the gap. CDR3 DNA sequence: TGTGCCAGCAGCCCGGGAGGGGCTGAGAATTCACCCCTCCACTTT. This gives the protein CASSPGGAENSPLHF.

The chain links TRBV5-1 to TRBJ1-1, with D perhaps TRBD1 (5 bases). The CDR3 runs to 15 residues. V lost 4 bases, J lost 1 base, and 14 bases lay in between. Germline loops: CDR1 SGHRS, CDR2 YFSETQ. DNA of the CDR3: TGCGCCAGCAGCACACAGACAGTGGGGAACACTGAAGCTTTCTTT. Translated: CASSTQTVGNTEAFF. Full variable domain (outside the CDR3, taken from reference TRBV5-1 and TRBJ1-1): KAGVTQTPRYLIKTRGQQVTLSCSPISGHRSVSWYQQTPGQGLQFLFEYFSETQRNKGNFPGRFSGRQFSNSRSEMNVSTLELGDSALYLCASSTQTVGNTEAFFGQGTRLTVV.

This rearrangement joins TRBV19 to TRBJ1-4, with 8 bases aligning to TRBD1. Unmatched junction bases numbered 13, after V lost 5 bases and J lost 8 bases. CDR1 and CDR2 from the germline V gene are LNHDA and SQIVND (reference sequence). The CDR3 is 16 residues long. The CDR3 nucleotides are TGTGCCAGTAGTCAAACCCGGACAGGGTGGTTGGAAAAACTGTTTTTT. This encodes CASSQTRTGWLEKLFF. The whole variable domain, filled in from reference TRBV19 and TRBJ1-4, reads DGGITQSPKYLFRKEGQNVTLSCEQNLNHDAMYWYRQDPGQGLRLIYYSQIVNDFQKGDIAEGYSVSREKKESFPLTVTSAQKNPTAFYLCASSQTRTGWLEKLFFGSGTQLSVL.

V and J are TRBV28 and TRBJ2-1; 8 bases fit TRBD2. V trimming: 2 bases; J trimming: 7 bases; junction bases outside the gene matches: 7. Germline lookup yields CDR1 MDHEN and CDR2 SYDVKM. The CDR3 sequence is 15 residues long. The CDR3 region is CASSLRGGQYNEQFF. The CDR3, as DNA: TGTGCCAGCAGTTTACGGGGGGGCCAGTATAATGAGCAGTTCTTC.

The chain combines TRBV13 with TRBJ2-2; 13 bases are a match to TRBD2. Germline CDR1 reads PRHDT; CDR2 reads FYEKMQ (reference sequence). There are 18 residues in the CDR3. Losses at the gene ends were 1 base for V and 3 bases for J; bases not matched to a gene: 5. CDR3 amino acids: CASSLARLAGGYTGELFF. In nucleotides, the CDR3 is TGTGCCAGCAGCTTAGCAAGACTAGCGGGGGGTTACACCGGGGAGCTGTTTTTT. The full variable domain, completed using reference TRBV13 and TRBJ2-2, is AAGVIQSPRHLIKEKRETATLKCYPIPRHDTVYWYQQGPGQDPQFLISFYEKMQSDKGSIPDRFSAQQFSDYHSELNMSSLELGDSALYFCASSLARLAGGYTGELFFGEGSRLTVL.

The chain uses TRBV7-8 and TRBJ1-1; D is uncertain. The CDR3 covers 14 residues. CDR1 is SGHVS and CDR2 is FQNEAQ in the germline V gene. Deletions cut 4 bases from V and 7 bases from J, with 16 bases between. CDR3 nucleotide sequence: TGTGCCAGCAGCTCGTCGGCGGTGAGCGGTGAAGCTTTCTTT. It is translated as CASSSSAVSGEAFF.

The chain employs TRBV29-1 and TRBJ2-1; 10 bases are shared with TRBD2. J was trimmed by 4 bases and V by 6 bases; bases with no gene match: 9. This CDR3 comprises 15 residues. Germline V gives CDR1 SQVTM, CDR2 ANQGSEA. CDR3 region: CSVPSGSGGYNEQFF. Here the CDR3 DNA reads TGCAGCGTCCCTAGCGGGAGTGGGGGTTACAATGAGCAGTTCTTC.

V and J are TRBV7-2 and TRBJ2-1, with 8 bases fitting TRBD2. The germline CDR1 and CDR2 sequences are SGHTA and FQGNSA. V dropped 11 bases and J dropped 7; count of bases not matched to a gene: 13. This CDR3 is 14 amino acids long. The CDR3: CASTPGLVPNEQFF. DNA for the CDR3: TGTGCCTCAACGCCGGGACTAGTTCCGAATGAGCAGTTCTTC.

The CDR3 spells CASSQDVRQGGYTF. The CDR3 DNA is TGCGCCAGCAGCCAAGATGTTCGCCAGGGGGGCTACACCTTC. The chain has TRBV4-1 and TRBJ1-2; the D gene is possibly TRBD1 (6 bases). The CDR3 has 14 residues. Trimming removed 0 bases from V and 8 bases from J, with 13 bases in between. The germline CDR1 and CDR2 sequences are MGHRA and YSYEKL.

The chain is built from TRBV11-2 and TRBJ1-1; 8 nucleotides line up with TRBD1. The CDR3 length is 15 residues. From germline, CDR1 is SGHAT and CDR2 FQNNGV. The V gene end was trimmed by 4 bases and the J gene end by 6 bases; junction bases not matched to a gene: 10. The CDR3 DNA is TGTGCCAGCAGCTCAACCTTAGACAGGGGACCTGAAGCTTTCTTT. It translates to CASSSTLDRGPEAFF.

The V gene is TRBV5-1, the J gene TRBJ2-3; the match to TRBD2 covers 9 bases. V dropped 4 bases and J dropped 5; count of bases not matched to a gene: 11. The CDR3 is 16 residues long. Germline CDR1 and CDR2: SGHRS and YFSETQ. The CDR3 DNA sequence: TGCGCCAGCAGCCCGGGGGTGGCTAGCGGGGAAGATACGCAGTATTTT. It translates to CASSPGVASGEDTQYF.

Notes on this clone: The junction departs from germline at one end; a sequencing error may be responsible. The chain is built from TRBV7-9 and TRBJ2-7, with 10 bases matching TRBD2. The CDR3 has 14 amino acids. Germline CDR1 and CDR2: SEHNR and FQNEAQ (reference sequence). The CDR3: CSSSASSGGYEQYF. The CDR3 DNA reads as TGTTCCAGCAGCGCCTCTAGCGGGGGCTACGAGCAGTACTTC.

The chain employs TRBV6-5 and TRBJ1-6, with 7 bases aligning to TRBD1. Germline loops: CDR1 MNHEY, CDR2 SVGAGI. With 4 bases clipped from V and 8 bases from J, the junction kept 5 bases outside the gene matches. The CDR3 is 14 residues long. The CDR3 DNA reads as TGTGCCAGCAGTTCGTGGCAGGGGGATTCACCCCTCCACTTT. As protein: CASSSWQGDSPLHF.

The V gene is TRBV27, the J gene TRBJ2-7; 7 bases line up with TRBD1. The V gene end was trimmed by 8 bases and the J gene end by 2 bases; junction bases not matched to a gene: 6. Germline V gives CDR1 MNHEY, CDR2 SMNVEV (reference sequence). The length of the CDR3 is 13 residues. The CDR3 region has the DNA TGTGCCAGCGGCCGGGACAGTACCTACGAGCAGTACTTC. Translated, it gives CASGRDSTYEQYF.